Listed below are T cell receptor beta chains from one sample, sequenced in a study of beta chain features in type 1 diabetes. Profiling relied on immunoSEQ multiplex PCR, and the TCRdb table lists in-frame clones only, not all of them. The sample lists hundreds of thousands of clones; around 9.7% were seen once. Sequenced material: central memory CD4+ T cells from blood. The source of these receptors is a young man with type 1 diabetes. The conserved cysteine and the conserved F or W are not part of the CDR3 here.

TRBJ2-7	TRBV7-6	ASSSGTDGYEQY
TRBJ1-2	TRBV19	ASRGKTNYGYT
TRBJ2-1	TRBV11-2	ASSSDRSSYNEQF
TRBJ2-7	TRBV10-2	ASRNGGAQYYEQY
TRBJ1-6	TRBV7-2	ASSLESTARAPLH
TRBJ2-7	TRBV5-1	ASSLGGLALYEQY
TRBJ2-1	TRBV18	ASSGKGTEFNEQF
TRBJ2-1	TRBV14	ASSQDWGTGEQF
TRBJ2-6	TRBV7-2	ASSSGGTGANVLT
TRBJ2-7	TRBV21-1	ASRPGQGAYEQY
TRBJ2-4	TRBV4-2	ASSQLRLAGGPVKNIQY
TRBJ2-5	TRBV29-1	SAGTGTRQETQY
TRBJ2-3	TRBV10-3	AIRTGGPDTQY
TRBJ1-2	TRBV19	ASSIWGRNYGYT
TRBJ1-5	TRBV27	ASSLRGGSNQPQH
TRBJ2-5	TRBV10-3	ATLGAAETQY
TRBJ2-6	TRBV5-6	ASSLWSGANVLT
TRBJ1-2	TRBV30	AWSVQGGVGYT
TRBJ1-6	TRBV6-1	ASSENSLRSNSPLH
TRBJ2-1	TRBV5-1	ASSPGTGGYNEQF
TRBJ1-2	TRBV14	ASSWAPGKDYGYT
TRBJ1-1	TRBV29-1	SVIRVGTEAF
TRBJ1-2	TRBV4-3	ASSLEMSGGYT
TRBJ2-1	TRBV28	ASSFPRLYNEQF
TRBJ2-1	TRBV29-1	SVGTRGYNEQF
TRBJ2-1	TRBV9	ASSLPENEQF
TRBJ2-5	TRBV7-2	ASSLVPSGGPQETQY
TRBJ2-3	TRBV2	ASSAAGGPNTQY
TRBJ2-5	TRBV7-9	ASSSAVETQY
TRBJ1-4	TRBV6-1	ASRPGQGEEKLF
TRBJ2-3	TRBV9	ASSAGGASGSTDTQY
TRBJ2-7	TRBV18	ASSPSSETYEQY
TRBJ1-2	TRBV10-3	AISDRSGTDGYT
TRBJ1-2	TRBV30	AWSVDLNYGYT